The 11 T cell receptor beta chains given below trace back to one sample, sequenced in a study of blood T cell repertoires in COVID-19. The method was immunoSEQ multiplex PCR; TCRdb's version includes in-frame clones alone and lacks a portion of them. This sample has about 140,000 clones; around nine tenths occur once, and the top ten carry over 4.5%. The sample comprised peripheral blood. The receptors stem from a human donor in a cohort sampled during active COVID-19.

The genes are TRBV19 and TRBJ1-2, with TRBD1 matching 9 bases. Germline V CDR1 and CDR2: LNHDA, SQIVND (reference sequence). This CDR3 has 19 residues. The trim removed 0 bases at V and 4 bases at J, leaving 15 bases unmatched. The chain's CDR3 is CASSIDRGTGNPFGYGYTF. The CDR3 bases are TGTGCCAGTAGTATAGATCGGGGGACAGGGAACCCTTTTGGCTATGGCTACACCTTC.

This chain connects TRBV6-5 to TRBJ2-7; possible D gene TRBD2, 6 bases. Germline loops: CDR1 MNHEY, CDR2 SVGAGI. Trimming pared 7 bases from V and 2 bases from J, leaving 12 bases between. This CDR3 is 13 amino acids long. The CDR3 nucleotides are TGTGCCAGCAAGTGGCGGGGTACCTACGAGCAGTACTTC. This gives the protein CASKWRGTYEQYF.

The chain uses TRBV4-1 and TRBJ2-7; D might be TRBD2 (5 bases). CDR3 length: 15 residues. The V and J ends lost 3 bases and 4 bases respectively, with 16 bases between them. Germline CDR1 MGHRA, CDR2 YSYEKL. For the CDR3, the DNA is TGCGCCAGCAGCCAGGTGGGGAGATCTAATTACGAGCAGTACTTC. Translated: CASSQVGRSNYEQYF.

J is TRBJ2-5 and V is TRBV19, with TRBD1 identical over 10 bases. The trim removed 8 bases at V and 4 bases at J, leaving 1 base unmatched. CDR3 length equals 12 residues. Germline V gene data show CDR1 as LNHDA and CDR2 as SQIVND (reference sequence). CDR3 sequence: CASGDRGETQYF. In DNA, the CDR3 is TGTGCCAGTGGGGACAGGGGAGAGACCCAGTACTTC.

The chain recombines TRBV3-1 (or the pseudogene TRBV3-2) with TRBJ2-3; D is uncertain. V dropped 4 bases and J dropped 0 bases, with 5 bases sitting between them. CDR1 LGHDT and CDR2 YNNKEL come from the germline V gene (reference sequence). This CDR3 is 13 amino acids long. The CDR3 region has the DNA TGTGCCAGCAGCCCCCTTAGCACAGATACGCAGTATTTT. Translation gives CASSPLSTDTQYF.

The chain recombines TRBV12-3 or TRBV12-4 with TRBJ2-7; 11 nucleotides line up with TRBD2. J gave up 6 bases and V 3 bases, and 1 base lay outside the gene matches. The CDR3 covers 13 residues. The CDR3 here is CASSFTSGGEQYF. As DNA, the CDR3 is TGTGCCAGCAGTTTCACTAGCGGGGGCGAGCAGTACTTC.

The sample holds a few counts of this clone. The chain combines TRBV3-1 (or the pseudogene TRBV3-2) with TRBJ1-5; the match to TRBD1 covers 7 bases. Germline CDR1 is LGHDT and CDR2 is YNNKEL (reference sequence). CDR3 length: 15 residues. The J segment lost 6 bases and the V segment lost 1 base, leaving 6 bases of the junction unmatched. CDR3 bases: TGTGCCAGCAGCCAAGCAGGGGGGCACGTTCAGCCCCAGCATTTT. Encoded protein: CASSQAGGHVQPQHF.

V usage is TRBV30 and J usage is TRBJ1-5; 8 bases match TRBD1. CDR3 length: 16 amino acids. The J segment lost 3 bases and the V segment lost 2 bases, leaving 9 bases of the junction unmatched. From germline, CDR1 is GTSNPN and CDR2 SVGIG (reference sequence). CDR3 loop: CAWSFTGGAFNQPQHF. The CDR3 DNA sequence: TGTGCCTGGAGTTTCACAGGGGGGGCCTTCAATCAGCCCCAGCATTTT. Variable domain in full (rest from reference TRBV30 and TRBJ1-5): SQTIHQWPATLVQPVGSPLSLECTVEGTSNPNLYWYRQAAGRGLQLLFYSVGIGQISSEVPQNLSASRPQDRQFILSSKKLLLSDSGFYLCAWSFTGGAFNQPQHFGDGTRLSIL.

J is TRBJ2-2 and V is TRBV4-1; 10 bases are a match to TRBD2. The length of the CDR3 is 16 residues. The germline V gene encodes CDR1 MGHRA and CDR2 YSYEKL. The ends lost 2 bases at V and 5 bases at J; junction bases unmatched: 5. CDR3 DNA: TGCGCCAGCAGCCAACGGACTAGCGGAAGGACCGGGGAGCTGTTTTTT. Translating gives CASSQRTSGRTGELFF.

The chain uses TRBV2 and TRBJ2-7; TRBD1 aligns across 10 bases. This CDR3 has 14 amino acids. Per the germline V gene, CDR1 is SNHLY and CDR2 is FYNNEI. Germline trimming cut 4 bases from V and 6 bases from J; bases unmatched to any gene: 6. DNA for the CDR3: TGTGCCAGCAGTGGCCGACAGGGGGCGGCCGAGCAGTACTTC. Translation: CASSGRQGAAEQYF.

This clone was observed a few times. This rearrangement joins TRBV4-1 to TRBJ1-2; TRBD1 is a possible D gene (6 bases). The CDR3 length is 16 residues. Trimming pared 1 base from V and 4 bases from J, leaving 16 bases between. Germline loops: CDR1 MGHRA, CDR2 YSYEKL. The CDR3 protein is CASSQVSQGTGYGYTF. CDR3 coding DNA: TGCGCCAGCAGCCAAGTGAGCCAGGGGACCGGCTATGGCTACACCTTC.